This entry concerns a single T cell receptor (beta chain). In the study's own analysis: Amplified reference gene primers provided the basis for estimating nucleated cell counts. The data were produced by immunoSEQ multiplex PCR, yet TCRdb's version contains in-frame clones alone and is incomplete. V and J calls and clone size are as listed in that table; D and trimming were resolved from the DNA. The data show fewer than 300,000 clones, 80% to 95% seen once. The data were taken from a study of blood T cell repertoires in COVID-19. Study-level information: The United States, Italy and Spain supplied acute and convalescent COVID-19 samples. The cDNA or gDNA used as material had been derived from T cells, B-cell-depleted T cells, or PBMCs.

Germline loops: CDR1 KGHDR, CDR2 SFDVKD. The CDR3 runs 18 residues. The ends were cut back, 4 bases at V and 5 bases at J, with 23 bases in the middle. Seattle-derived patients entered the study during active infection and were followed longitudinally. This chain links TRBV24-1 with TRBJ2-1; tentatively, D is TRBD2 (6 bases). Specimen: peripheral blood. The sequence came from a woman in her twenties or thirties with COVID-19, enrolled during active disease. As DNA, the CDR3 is TGTGCCACCAGTGACCAAGAGGGACTGGACCATAATGACAATGAGCAGTTCTTC. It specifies CATSDQEGLDHNDNEQFF.